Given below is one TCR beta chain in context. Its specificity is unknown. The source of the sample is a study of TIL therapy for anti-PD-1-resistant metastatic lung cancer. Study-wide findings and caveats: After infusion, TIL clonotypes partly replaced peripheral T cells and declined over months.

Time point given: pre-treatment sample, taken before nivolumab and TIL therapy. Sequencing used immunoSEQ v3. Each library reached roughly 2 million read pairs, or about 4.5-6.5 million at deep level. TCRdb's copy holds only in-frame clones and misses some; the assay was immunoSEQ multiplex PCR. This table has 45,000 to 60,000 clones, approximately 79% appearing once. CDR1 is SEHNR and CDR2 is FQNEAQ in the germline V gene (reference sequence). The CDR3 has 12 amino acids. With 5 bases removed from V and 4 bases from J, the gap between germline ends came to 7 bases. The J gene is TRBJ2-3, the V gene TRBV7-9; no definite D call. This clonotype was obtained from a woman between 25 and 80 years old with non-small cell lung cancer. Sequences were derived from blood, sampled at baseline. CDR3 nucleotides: TGTGCCAGCAGCCCGCGCTCAGATACGCAGTATTTT. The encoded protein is CASSPRSDTQYF.